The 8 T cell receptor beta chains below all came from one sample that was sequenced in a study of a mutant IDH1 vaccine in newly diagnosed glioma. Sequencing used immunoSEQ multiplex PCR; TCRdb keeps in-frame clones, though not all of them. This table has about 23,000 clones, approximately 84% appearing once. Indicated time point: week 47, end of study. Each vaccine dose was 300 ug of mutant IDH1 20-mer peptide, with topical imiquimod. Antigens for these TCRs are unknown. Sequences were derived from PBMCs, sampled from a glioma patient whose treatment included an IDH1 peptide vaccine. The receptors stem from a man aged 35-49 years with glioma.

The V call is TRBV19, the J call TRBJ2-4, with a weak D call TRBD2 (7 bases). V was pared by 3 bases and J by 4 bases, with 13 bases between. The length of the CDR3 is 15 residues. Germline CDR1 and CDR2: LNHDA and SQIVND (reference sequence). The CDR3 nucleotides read TGTGCCAGTAGTATTAGGGGGGGGGATAAAAACATTCAGTACTTC. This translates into CASSIRGGDKNIQYF.

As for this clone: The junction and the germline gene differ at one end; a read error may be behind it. CDR3: CSASRGFVAF. CDR3 bases: TGCAGTGCCAGTCGGGGCTTTGTGGCCTTC. The chain couples TRBV20-1 to TRBJ1-2; TRBD1 might be the D (5 bases). CDR3 length: 10 amino acids. Germline assignment: CDR1 DFQATT and CDR2 SNEGSKA (reference sequence).

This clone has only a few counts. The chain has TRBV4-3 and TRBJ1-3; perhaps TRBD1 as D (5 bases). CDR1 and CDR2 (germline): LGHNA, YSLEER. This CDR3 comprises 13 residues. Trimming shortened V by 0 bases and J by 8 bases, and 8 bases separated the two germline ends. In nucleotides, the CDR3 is TGCGCCAGCAGCCAAGATCAGGGTTACACCATATATTTT. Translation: CASSQDQGYTIYF.

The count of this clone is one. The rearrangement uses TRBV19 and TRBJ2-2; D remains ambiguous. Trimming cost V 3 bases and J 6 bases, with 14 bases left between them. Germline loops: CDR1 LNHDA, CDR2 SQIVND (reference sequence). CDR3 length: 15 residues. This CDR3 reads CASSMGSRIPGELFF. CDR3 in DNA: TGTGCCAGTAGTATGGGGTCCAGGATCCCCGGGGAGCTGTTTTTT.

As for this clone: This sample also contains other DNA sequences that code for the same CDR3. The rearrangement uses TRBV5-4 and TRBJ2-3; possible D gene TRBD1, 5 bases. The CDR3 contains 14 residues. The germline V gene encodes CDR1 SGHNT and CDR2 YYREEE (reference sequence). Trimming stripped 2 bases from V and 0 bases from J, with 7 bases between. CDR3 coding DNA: TGTGCCAGCAGCTTCCAGGGAAGCACAGATACGCAGTATTTT. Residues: CASSFQGSTDTQYF. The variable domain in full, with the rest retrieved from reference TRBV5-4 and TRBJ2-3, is ETGVTQSPTHLIKTRGQQVTLRCSSQSGHNTVSWYQQALGQGPQFIFQYYREEENGRGNFPPRFSGLQFPNYSSELNVNALELDDSALYLCASSFQGSTDTQYFGPGTRLTVL.

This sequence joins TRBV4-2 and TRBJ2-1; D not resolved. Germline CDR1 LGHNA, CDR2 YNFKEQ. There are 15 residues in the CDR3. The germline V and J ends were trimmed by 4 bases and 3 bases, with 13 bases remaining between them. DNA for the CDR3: TGTGCCAGCAGCCGGGCCGGGTTAAACTACAATGAGCAGTTCTTC. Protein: CASSRAGLNYNEQFF.

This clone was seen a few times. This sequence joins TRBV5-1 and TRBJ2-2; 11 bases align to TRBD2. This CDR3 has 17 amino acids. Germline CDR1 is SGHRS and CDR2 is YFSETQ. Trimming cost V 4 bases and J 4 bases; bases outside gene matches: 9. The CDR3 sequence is CASSPGLGTSGTGELFF. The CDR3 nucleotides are TGCGCCAGCAGCCCAGGACTCGGGACTAGCGGCACCGGGGAGCTGTTTTTT.

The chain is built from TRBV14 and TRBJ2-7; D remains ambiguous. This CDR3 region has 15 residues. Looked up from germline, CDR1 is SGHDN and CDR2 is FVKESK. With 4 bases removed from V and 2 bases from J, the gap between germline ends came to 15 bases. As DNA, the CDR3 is TGTGCCAGCAGCCCTCCCTCGACCCCACCCTACGAGCAGTACTTC. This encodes CASSPPSTPPYEQYF.